The rows below give T cell receptor beta chains drawn from one sample of a study of vaccination and CD4 T cells after COVID-19. One entry per CDR3 protein results from TCRdb running MiXCR on the PCR reads. This sample carries about 9,800 distinct CDR3 sequences, about half of them seen once, and the ten largest clones take approximately 39%. Their antigen targets remain unknown. Specimen: CD4+ T cells from blood, cultured in vitro. The receptors stem from a human donor who had recovered from COVID-19. Each CDR3 is given with its conserved first and last residue. The D gene is left open where the match is weak. Not all rows give a size; the values are once, few, many and, for expanded clones, a class.

CDR3 DNA: TGTGCCAGCAGCTTGGAGCAGGGTTGGGGCTACACCTTC
CDR3 protein: CASSLEQGWGYTF
V gene: TRBV5-4
D gene: -
clone size: once
J gene: TRBJ1-2

CDR3 DNA: TGTGCCAGCACTAGGGGCTTGAGTGGCTACACCTTC
CDR3 protein: CASTRGLSGYTF
V gene: TRBV6-1
D gene: -
clone size: few
J gene: TRBJ1-2

CDR3 DNA: TGTGCTAGTGGTTTGCACAGGGTTGATACGCAGTATTTT
CDR3 protein: CASGLHRVDTQYF
V gene: TRBV12-5
D gene: -
clone size: -
J gene: TRBJ2-3

CDR3 DNA: TGTGCCAGTAGTCTAGGTTCTAACTATGGCTACACCTTC
CDR3 protein: CASSLGSNYGYTF
V gene: TRBV19
D gene: -
clone size: few
J gene: TRBJ1-2

CDR3 DNA: TGTGCCAGCATTCCTTTAGGCCGCGCTGAAGCTTTCTTT
CDR3 protein: CASIPLGRAEAFF
V gene: TRBV27
D gene: -
clone size: -
J gene: TRBJ1-1

CDR3 DNA: TGTGCCAGCAGGGGGGAGTTAGTAGGGGGCAATCAGCCCCAGCATTTT
CDR3 protein: CASRGELVGGNQPQHF
V gene: TRBV6-1
D gene: -
clone size: few
J gene: TRBJ1-5

CDR3 DNA: TGTGCCAGCAGTTATCACCAGAATTCACCCCTCCACTTT
CDR3 protein: CASSYHQNSPLHF
V gene: TRBV6-1
D gene: -
clone size: -
J gene: TRBJ1-6

CDR3 DNA: TGTGCCAGCAGTTACTCGGACAGGGGATATAGTGAAGCTTTCTTT
CDR3 protein: CASSYSDRGYSEAFF
V gene: TRBV6-2/TRBV6-3
D gene: TRBD1
clone size: -
J gene: TRBJ1-1

CDR3 DNA: TGTGCCAGCAGCTTGGGGATAGAGCAGTATTTT
CDR3 protein: CASSLGIEQYF
V gene: TRBV11-3
D gene: -
clone size: -
J gene: TRBJ2-3

CDR3 DNA: TGCAGTGCCCGCCGGGGGTCTAGGAATGAGCAGTTCTTC
CDR3 protein: CSARRGSRNEQFF
V gene: TRBV20-1
D gene: -
clone size: -
J gene: TRBJ2-1

CDR3 DNA: TGTGCCAGCAGCTTAGTCGGCTATGGCTACACCTTC
CDR3 protein: CASSLVGYGYTF
V gene: TRBV7-2
D gene: -
clone size: -
J gene: TRBJ1-2

CDR3 DNA: TGTGCCAGCAGGTCCGGAGGCACCATATATTTT
CDR3 protein: CASRSGGTIYF
V gene: TRBV2
D gene: -
clone size: -
J gene: TRBJ1-3

CDR3 DNA: TGTGCCACCAGCAGAGATGGAAGGTGGGAAGGCCACGAGCAGTACTTC
CDR3 protein: CATSRDGRWEGHEQYF
V gene: TRBV15
D gene: -
clone size: -
J gene: TRBJ2-7

CDR3 DNA: TGTGCCAGCAGCCAAGATGGCAATCAGCCCCAGCATTTT
CDR3 protein: CASSQDGNQPQHF
V gene: TRBV16
D gene: -
clone size: -
J gene: TRBJ1-5

CDR3 DNA: TGTGCCAGCCGTAAGACAGGGACCACTGAAGCTTTCTTT
CDR3 protein: CASRKTGTTEAFF
V gene: TRBV12-3/TRBV12-4
D gene: TRBD1
clone size: -
J gene: TRBJ1-1

CDR3 DNA: TGTGCCAGCAGCCGACGGACGGAGCAAGAGACCCAGTACTTC
CDR3 protein: CASSRRTEQETQYF
V gene: TRBV7-9
D gene: -
clone size: -
J gene: TRBJ2-5

CDR3 DNA: TGCGCCAGCAGTCAAGCGAAGTCGGGCGGGGTACTTAGGGAGCTGTTTTTT
CDR3 protein: CASSQAKSGGVLRELFF
V gene: TRBV23-1
D gene: -
clone size: -
J gene: TRBJ2-2

CDR3 DNA: TGTGCCAGCAGTAGCCAGGGCCAGCCCCAGCATTTT
CDR3 protein: CASSSQGQPQHF
V gene: TRBV12-3/TRBV12-4
D gene: -
clone size: -
J gene: TRBJ1-5

CDR3 DNA: TGCGCCAGCAGCCAGCCCGCGCGGCTGGGGGGTGAAAACATTCAGTACTTC
CDR3 protein: CASSQPARLGGENIQYF
V gene: TRBV4-1
D gene: -
clone size: medium-sized
J gene: TRBJ2-4

CDR3 DNA: TGTGCCAGCAGCCCAGGGCCGGGGTATGGCTACACCTTC
CDR3 protein: CASSPGPGYGYTF
V gene: TRBV7-9
D gene: -
clone size: few
J gene: TRBJ1-2

CDR3 DNA: TGTGCCAGCAGCCCTAGTACAGGGGTCGGCTATGGCTACACCTTC
CDR3 protein: CASSPSTGVGYGYTF
V gene: TRBV9
D gene: TRBD1
clone size: -
J gene: TRBJ1-2

CDR3 DNA: TGTGCCAGCAGTGGGGCCCTAGGGCTTGCGAATACCGGGGAGCTGTTTTTT
CDR3 protein: CASSGALGLANTGELFF
V gene: TRBV2
D gene: -
clone size: few
J gene: TRBJ2-2

CDR3 DNA: TGTGCCACCAGACCTCGAAACACCGGGGAGCTGTTTTTT
CDR3 protein: CATRPRNTGELFF
V gene: TRBV15
D gene: -
clone size: -
J gene: TRBJ2-2

CDR3 DNA: TGCAGTGCCGAGCCCCGTGGGCCTGGAAACACCATATATTTT
CDR3 protein: CSAEPRGPGNTIYF
V gene: TRBV20-1
D gene: -
clone size: once
J gene: TRBJ1-3

CDR3 DNA: TGTGCCAGCAGCTTAGCCATCGGGCCCACAGATACGCAGTATTTT
CDR3 protein: CASSLAIGPTDTQYF
V gene: TRBV7-2
D gene: -
clone size: once
J gene: TRBJ2-3

CDR3 DNA: TGTGCCTGGAGTACGGACAGGGGTGATTCACCCCTCCACTTT
CDR3 protein: CAWSTDRGDSPLHF
V gene: TRBV30
D gene: TRBD1
clone size: few
J gene: TRBJ1-6

CDR3 DNA: TGTGCCAGCAGTGTGGCCAGGGGGCTAATGAACACTGAAGCTTTCTTT
CDR3 protein: CASSVARGLMNTEAFF
V gene: TRBV2
D gene: TRBD1
clone size: -
J gene: TRBJ1-1

CDR3 DNA: TGCGCCAGCAGCCAACTGACAGTTAACACTGAAGCTTTCTTT
CDR3 protein: CASSQLTVNTEAFF
V gene: TRBV4-1
D gene: -
clone size: -
J gene: TRBJ1-1

CDR3 DNA: TGTGCCAGCAGCTCACAGGGCTACGAGCAGTACTTC
CDR3 protein: CASSSQGYEQYF
V gene: TRBV7-2
D gene: -
clone size: -
J gene: TRBJ2-7

CDR3 DNA: TGTGCCTGGAGTACAGGGGGGGCGTTTAATCAGCCCCAGCATTTT
CDR3 protein: CAWSTGGAFNQPQHF
V gene: TRBV30
D gene: TRBD1
clone size: once
J gene: TRBJ1-5

CDR3 DNA: TGTGCCAGTAGTCCCCTATCCCTACAGAACACTGAAGCTTTCTTT
CDR3 protein: CASSPLSLQNTEAFF
V gene: TRBV19
D gene: -
clone size: -
J gene: TRBJ1-1

CDR3 DNA: TGTGCCAGCAGCTTAGATGGGACAGGACAAGAGACCCAGTACTTC
CDR3 protein: CASSLDGTGQETQYF
V gene: TRBV11-2
D gene: TRBD1
clone size: few
J gene: TRBJ2-5

CDR3 DNA: TGCAGTGCCTGGAGAAATGGCTACACCTTC
CDR3 protein: CSAWRNGYTF
V gene: TRBV20-1
D gene: -
clone size: -
J gene: TRBJ1-2

CDR3 DNA: TGTGCCAGCAGCTCACGAGGGCAGCCTAGCACAGATACGCAGTATTTT
CDR3 protein: CASSSRGQPSTDTQYF
V gene: TRBV14
D gene: -
clone size: once
J gene: TRBJ2-3

CDR3 DNA: TGTGCCAGCAGCCTGGCCGCCGGGACGGGCTACAATTCACCCCTCCACTTT
CDR3 protein: CASSLAAGTGYNSPLHF
V gene: TRBV11-1
D gene: -
clone size: -
J gene: TRBJ1-6

CDR3 DNA: TGTGCCAGTAGTCCGTCTGGGAGGGGGGTAATGAACACTGAAGCTTTCTTT
CDR3 protein: CASSPSGRGVMNTEAFF
V gene: TRBV19
D gene: -
clone size: -
J gene: TRBJ1-1

CDR3 DNA: TGTGCCAGCTCCAGTTTTAATGAAAAACTGTTTTTT
CDR3 protein: CASSSFNEKLFF
V gene: TRBV6-1
D gene: -
clone size: -
J gene: TRBJ1-4

CDR3 DNA: TGTGCCAGCAGTTACGCCAAAGACAGGGGGCTCACCGGGGAGCTGTTTTTT
CDR3 protein: CASSYAKDRGLTGELFF
V gene: TRBV6-2/TRBV6-3
D gene: TRBD1
clone size: -
J gene: TRBJ2-2

CDR3 DNA: TGTGCCAGTACCCCCGGAGGGGGCCCCAATCAGCCCCAGCATTTT
CDR3 protein: CASTPGGGPNQPQHF
V gene: TRBV19
D gene: TRBD1
clone size: -
J gene: TRBJ1-5

CDR3 DNA: TGTGCCAGCAGAAACTGGACAGGGGAAGATGGCTACACCTTC
CDR3 protein: CASRNWTGEDGYTF
V gene: TRBV7-9
D gene: TRBD1
clone size: few
J gene: TRBJ1-2

CDR3 DNA: TGTGCCAGCAGCGCTCCTATACGAGGTGGAAACACCATATATTTT
CDR3 protein: CASSAPIRGGNTIYF
V gene: TRBV9
D gene: -
clone size: -
J gene: TRBJ1-3

CDR3 DNA: TGTGCCTCGAAGGGACAGAACAACTATGGCTACACCTTC
CDR3 protein: CASKGQNNYGYTF
V gene: TRBV10-3
D gene: TRBD1
clone size: -
J gene: TRBJ1-2

CDR3 DNA: TGTGCCAGCAGATCCCATGCAATGGGACAGGGGACCTACGAGCAGTACTTC
CDR3 protein: CASRSHAMGQGTYEQYF
V gene: TRBV7-8
D gene: TRBD1
clone size: -
J gene: TRBJ2-7

CDR3 DNA: TGTGCCACCAGTGATGCGGACAGGCAAGAGACCCAGTACTTC
CDR3 protein: CATSDADRQETQYF
V gene: TRBV24-1
D gene: TRBD1
clone size: -
J gene: TRBJ2-5

CDR3 DNA: TGCAGTGCTAGGTCTCGGCGGAGTAGCTCCTACGAGCAGTACTTC
CDR3 protein: CSARSRRSSSYEQYF
V gene: TRBV20-1
D gene: -
clone size: -
J gene: TRBJ2-7

CDR3 DNA: TGTGCCAGCAGCTTTGTTAGGGGGGGCGGGGCAGATACGCAGTATTTT
CDR3 protein: CASSFVRGGGADTQYF
V gene: TRBV7-2
D gene: -
clone size: -
J gene: TRBJ2-3

CDR3 DNA: TGTGCCTGGAGTCTCCGACAGGGAGACTATGGCTACACCTTC
CDR3 protein: CAWSLRQGDYGYTF
V gene: TRBV30
D gene: TRBD1
clone size: -
J gene: TRBJ1-2

CDR3 DNA: TGTGCCAGCTCACCATCACGGGAAGATGGCTACACCTTC
CDR3 protein: CASSPSREDGYTF
V gene: TRBV18
D gene: -
clone size: -
J gene: TRBJ1-2

CDR3 DNA: TGCGCCAGCAGCTTGACAGGGGGGATCAATCAGCCCCAGCATTTT
CDR3 protein: CASSLTGGINQPQHF
V gene: TRBV5-1
D gene: TRBD1
clone size: -
J gene: TRBJ1-5

CDR3 DNA: TGTGCCAGCAGTACTGTCAGGACTGCCTACGAGCAGTACTTC
CDR3 protein: CASSTVRTAYEQYF
V gene: TRBV6-2/TRBV6-3
D gene: -
clone size: -
J gene: TRBJ2-7

CDR3 DNA: TGCAGTGCTAGAGCGACCGGGGAGCTGTTTTTT
CDR3 protein: CSARATGELFF
V gene: TRBV20-1
D gene: -
clone size: -
J gene: TRBJ2-2

CDR3 DNA: TGCGCCAGCAGCCAAGATGGGTTCGGGGGGCCGGAATTTGAGCAGTTCTTC
CDR3 protein: CASSQDGFGGPEFEQFF
V gene: TRBV4-3
D gene: -
clone size: -
J gene: TRBJ2-1

CDR3 DNA: TGCAGTGCTAGAGAGCTTAGCGGGGATTGGACAGATACGCAGTATTTT
CDR3 protein: CSARELSGDWTDTQYF
V gene: TRBV20-1
D gene: TRBD2
clone size: -
J gene: TRBJ2-3

CDR3 DNA: TGTGCCAGCAGTTATTCCCTCCGCGGGTCCGGAAACACCATATATTTT
CDR3 protein: CASSYSLRGSGNTIYF
V gene: TRBV6-5
D gene: -
clone size: -
J gene: TRBJ1-3

CDR3 DNA: TGCAGTGCTAGAGGGGACACGGGGAGCAATCAGCCCCAGCATTTT
CDR3 protein: CSARGDTGSNQPQHF
V gene: TRBV20-1
D gene: -
clone size: -
J gene: TRBJ1-5

CDR3 DNA: TGTGCCAGCAGTTTAGGACAGGGGGTCGGTCAGCCCCAGCATTTT
CDR3 protein: CASSLGQGVGQPQHF
V gene: TRBV12-3/TRBV12-4
D gene: TRBD1
clone size: -
J gene: TRBJ1-5

CDR3 DNA: TGCAGTGCGCTTAGGACAGGGGGAAATGAAAAACTGTTTTTT
CDR3 protein: CSALRTGGNEKLFF
V gene: TRBV20-1
D gene: TRBD1
clone size: -
J gene: TRBJ1-4

CDR3 DNA: TGTGCCAGCAGGTCGGGACAGGGGGCGAAGTCCTATAATTCACCCCTCCACTTT
CDR3 protein: CASRSGQGAKSYNSPLHF
V gene: TRBV27
D gene: TRBD1
clone size: -
J gene: TRBJ1-6

CDR3 DNA: TGTGCCAGCAGTACACTGGACAGGAGACTCTGGAACACCATATATTTT
CDR3 protein: CASSTLDRRLWNTIYF
V gene: TRBV27
D gene: TRBD1
clone size: -
J gene: TRBJ1-3

CDR3 DNA: TGTGCCAGCAGTGAAGCCTCGGGGCCCTACGAGCAGTACTTC
CDR3 protein: CASSEASGPYEQYF
V gene: TRBV2
D gene: -
clone size: -
J gene: TRBJ2-7